This TCR beta chain was documented in a study of blood T cell repertoires in COVID-19. Study context: Samples representing acute and convalescent COVID-19 were sourced from the United States, Italy and Spain.

The assay was immunoSEQ multiplex PCR, and TCRdb's table has in-frame clones only and misses some. The sample includes about 120,000 clones, 90% of them seen just once. The V segment lost 6 bases and the J segment 4 bases; nucleotides outside the gene matches: 8. CDR3 length: 14 residues. From germline, CDR1 is ENHRY and CDR2 SYGVKD. This clonotype was obtained from a woman aged 60-75 years with COVID-19, enrolled during active disease. The rearrangement joins TRBV10-3 to TRBJ1-1, with 7 bases aligning to TRBD1. Sequencing was carried out using peripheral blood. The CDR3 spells CAIRRQGESTEAFF. CDR3 DNA sequence: TGTGCCATCAGGCGACAGGGTGAGAGCACTGAAGCTTTCTTT.